The 14 T cell receptor beta chains below come from one sample, sequenced in a study of CD8 T cells in ankylosing spondylitis. Study outcomes and limitations: For ankylosing spondylitis blood, a TCR beta motif of about 8 highly homologous variants appeared characteristic.

These receptors are not linked to any known antigen. TCRdb reprocessed the 5' RACE reads with MiXCR, giving one entry per CDR3 protein. Counted here are around 430,000 distinct CDR3 sequences, about a sixth occurring once; the ten biggest clones make up approximately 1%. The specimen was blood, either unsorted or a sorted T cell fraction (not recorded which). The receptors here all came from a male donor with ankylosing spondylitis.

This clonotype occurred many times. This chain connects TRBV7-2 to TRBJ1-1; 11 bases are a match to TRBD1. CDR3 size: 15 residues. Germline CDR1 is SGHTA and CDR2 is FQGNSA. The V and J ends lost 4 bases and 6 bases, in that order; junction bases with no gene match: 7. CDR3 DNA: TGTGCCAGCAGCTCGGACAGGGGGCGCGTCTCTGAAGCTTTCTTT. Protein sequence: CASSSDRGRVSEAFF.

This clonotype was seen more than once but under ten times. This chain links TRBV12-3 or TRBV12-4 with TRBJ1-5; 9 bases fit TRBD1. V lost 3 bases and J lost 4; bases outside the gene matches: 7. This CDR3 is built from 16 residues. As DNA, the CDR3 is TGTGCCAGCAGTTTGTGGGGTGGACAGGGGAATCAGCCCCAGCATTTT. This gives the protein CASSLWGGQGNQPQHF.

The chain has TRBV7-2 and TRBJ2-1; D gene uncertain. The CDR3 has 14 residues. Germline CDR1 and CDR2: SGHTA and FQGNSA. V gave up 8 bases and J gave up 2 bases, with 13 bases separating them. In DNA, the CDR3 is TGTGCCAGCCGTACCCCAGTCACCTACAATGAGCAGTTCTTC. Amino acids: CASRTPVTYNEQFF.

This clonotype was observed a few times. This rearrangement joins TRBV5-6 to TRBJ2-1; 9 nucleotides line up with TRBD2. This CDR3 is built from 17 residues. The ends lost 0 bases at V and 10 bases at J; junction bases unmatched: 14. Germline V CDR1 and CDR2: SGHDT, YYEEEE. CDR3 coding DNA: TGTGCCAGCAGCTTGGAGGTCATGCTAGCGGGATGGCGCGAGCAGTTCTTC. It yields the protein CASSLEVMLAGWREQFF.

V gene TRBV18 combines with J gene TRBJ1-2, with D possibly being TRBD1 (5 bases). The CDR3 totals 12 residues. Looked up from germline, CDR1 is KGHSH and CDR2 is LQKENI. V shed 3 bases and J shed 10 bases, with 12 bases lying between them. The CDR3 here is CASSPSDKTYTF. The CDR3 DNA sequence: TGTGCCAGCTCACCTTCGGACAAGACCTACACCTTC.

This clonotype showed up just a few times. J is TRBJ2-3 and V is TRBV7-9; D gene uncertain. Germline lookup yields CDR1 SEHNR and CDR2 FQNEAQ (reference sequence). V was trimmed by 5 bases and J by 5 bases, leaving 11 bases between them. There are 13 residues in the CDR3. The CDR3 DNA follows: TGTGCCAGCAGCACATCGCCCAGAGATACGCAGTATTTT. It specifies CASSTSPRDTQYF.

This clonotype has more than one count but fewer than ten. The V and J genes are TRBV10-2 and TRBJ2-7; D remains ambiguous. The length of the CDR3 is 15 residues. Looked up from germline, CDR1 is WSHSY and CDR2 is SAAADI. Between the trimmed V and J ends, which lost 2 bases and 0 bases, there was a span of 11 bases. The CDR3 loop is CASSEIEVSSYEQYF. The CDR3 region has the DNA TGCGCCAGCAGTGAGATCGAGGTGAGCTCCTACGAGCAGTACTTC.

The rearrangement uses TRBV7-9 and TRBJ2-7; 10 bases agree with TRBD2. V lost 4 bases, J lost 4 bases, and 7 bases stayed unmatched. This CDR3 is built from 15 residues. CDR1 and CDR2 (germline): SEHNR, FQNEAQ (reference sequence). Written as DNA, the CDR3 is TGTGCCAGCAGCTCTCGAGCGGGAGGGCCGTACGAGCAGTACTTC. This codes for CASSSRAGGPYEQYF.

J is TRBJ2-5 and V is TRBV9, with 10 bases that match TRBD2. The CDR3 loop spans 15 amino acids. Per germline, CDR1 SGDLS and CDR2 YYNGEE. J gave up 5 bases and V 3 bases, and 7 bases lay outside the gene matches. The CDR3 DNA follows: TGTGCCAGCAGCGCCAGCGGGAGGGCCGCGGAGACCCAGTACTTC. As protein: CASSASGRAAETQYF.

The gene calls are TRBV20-1 and TRBJ2-3; possibly TRBD2 for D (6 bases). The germline V and J ends were trimmed by 3 bases and 0 bases, with 13 bases remaining between them. CDR1 and CDR2 (germline): DFQATT, SNEGSKA (reference sequence). The CDR3 is made up of 15 amino acids. CDR3 nucleotides: TGCAGTGCTAGCTCGGGGGAGACTAGCACAGATACGCAGTATTTT. It specifies CSASSGETSTDTQYF.

This clonotype was counted many times. V and J are TRBV3-1 and TRBJ2-7; D is uncertain. V dropped 1 base and J dropped 6 bases, with 4 bases sitting between them. CDR1 LGHDT and CDR2 YNNKEL come from the germline V gene (reference sequence). This CDR3 has 11 residues. CDR3 nucleotide sequence: TGTGCCAGCAGCCAAGGTTCCGAGCAGTACTTC. Translated: CASSQGSEQYF.

The chain couples TRBV6-5 to TRBJ2-3, with a tentative D call TRBD1 (6 bases). CDR1 is MNHEY and CDR2 is SVGAGI in the germline V gene. The length of the CDR3 is 12 residues. V dropped 6 bases and J dropped 6 bases, with 10 bases sitting between them. The CDR3 coding sequence is TGTGCCAGCAGCACAGGGTTTGATACGCAGTATTTT. Translated, it gives CASSTGFDTQYF.

The sample holds a few counts of this clonotype. J is TRBJ1-6 and V is TRBV21-1. TRBV21-1 is given as a pseudogene. The CDR3 sequence is 19 residues long. CDR3 protein: CASSKSVGVPSSYNSPLHF. CDR3 nucleotides: TGTGCCAGCAGCAAATCGGTTGGAGTCCCTAGCTCCTATAATTCACCCCTCCACTTT.

This clonotype was observed a handful of times. The V and J genes are TRBV12-3 or TRBV12-4 and TRBJ2-7; D could derive from TRBD1 or TRBD2 (6 bases each). V lost 6 bases and J lost 2, with 14 bases in between. The CDR3 has 14 residues. The CDR3 is CASRAGAGPYEQYF. The CDR3 DNA is TGTGCCAGCAGAGCAGGGGCGGGGCCCTACGAGCAGTACTTC.